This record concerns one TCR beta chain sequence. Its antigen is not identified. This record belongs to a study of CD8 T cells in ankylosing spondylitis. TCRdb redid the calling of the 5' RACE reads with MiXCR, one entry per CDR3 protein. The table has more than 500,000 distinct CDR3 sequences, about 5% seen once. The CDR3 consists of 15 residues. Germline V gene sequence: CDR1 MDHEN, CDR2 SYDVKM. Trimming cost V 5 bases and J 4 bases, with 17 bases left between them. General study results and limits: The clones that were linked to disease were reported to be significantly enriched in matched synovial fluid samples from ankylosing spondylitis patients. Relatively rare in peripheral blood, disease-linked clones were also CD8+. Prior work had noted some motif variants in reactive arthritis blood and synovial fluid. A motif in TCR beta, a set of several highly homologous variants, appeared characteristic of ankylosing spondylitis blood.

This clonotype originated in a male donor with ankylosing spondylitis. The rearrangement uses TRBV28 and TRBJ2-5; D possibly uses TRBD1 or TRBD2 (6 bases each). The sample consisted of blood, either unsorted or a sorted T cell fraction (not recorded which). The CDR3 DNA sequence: TGTGCCAGCAGTCCCCCAACGGGGGCGGGAGAGACCCAGTACTTC. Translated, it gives CASSPPTGAGETQYF.